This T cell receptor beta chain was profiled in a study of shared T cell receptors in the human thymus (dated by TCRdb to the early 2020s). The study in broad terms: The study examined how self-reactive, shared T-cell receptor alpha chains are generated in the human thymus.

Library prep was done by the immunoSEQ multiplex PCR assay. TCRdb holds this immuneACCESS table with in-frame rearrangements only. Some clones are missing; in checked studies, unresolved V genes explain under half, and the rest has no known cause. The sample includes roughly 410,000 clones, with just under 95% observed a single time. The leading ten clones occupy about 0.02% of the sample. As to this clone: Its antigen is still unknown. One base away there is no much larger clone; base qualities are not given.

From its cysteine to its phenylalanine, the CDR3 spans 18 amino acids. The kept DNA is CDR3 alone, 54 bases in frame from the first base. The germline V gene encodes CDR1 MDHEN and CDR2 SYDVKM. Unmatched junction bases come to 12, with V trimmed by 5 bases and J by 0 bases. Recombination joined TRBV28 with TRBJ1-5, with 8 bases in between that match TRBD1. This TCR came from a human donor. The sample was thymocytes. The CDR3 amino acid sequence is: CASSTWTGTGYSNQPQHF. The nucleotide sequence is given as TGTGCCAGCAGTACCTGGACCGGGACAGGATATAGCAATCAGCCCCAGCATTTT.